This TCR beta chain was documented in a study of beta chain features in type 1 diabetes. Notes on the study in general: TCRB CDR3s were moderately but significantly shorter in Type 1 diabetes patients in all four CD4+ subsets. A closer apparent resemblance between naive, central memory and Treg TCRB repertoires was seen in patients than in healthy donors. When VDJ junctions were examined, type 1 diabetes patients showed fewer insertions and more deletions.

As concerns this clone: Antigen: not known.

Naive, central memory, regulatory and stem cell-like memory cells within the CD4+ compartment were sorted using CD45RO/CCR7/CD25/CD127/CD95/CD27. The whole isolated RNA underwent reverse transcription, so sequencing captured expressed TCRB transcripts. Profiling relied on immunoSEQ multiplex PCR, and the TCRdb table lists in-frame clones only, not all of them. In the table there are around 70,000 clones, around 49% of which are singletons. The CDR3 has 15 amino acids. The J segment lost 8 bases and the V segment lost 0 bases, leaving 9 bases of the junction unmatched. Germline V CDR1 and CDR2: MNHEY, SVGAGI.

The genes are TRBV6-5 and TRBJ1-2, with 7 bases identical to TRBD1. Material: central memory CD4+ T cells from blood. This receptor was obtained from a man aged 30-40 years with type 1 diabetes. The CDR3 DNA is TGTGCCAGCAGTTACTCGACAGGGACGACGGGCGGCTACACCTTC. As protein: CASSYSTGTTGGYTF.